This T cell receptor (beta chain) was retrieved from a study of T-cell memory formation after mild COVID-19. General study points: The main location of contracting CD4+ clones was CM and EM, and that of contracting CD8+ clones was EMRA. Day 15 to 85 contractors were CD4/CD8 balanced; later expanders leaned CD4+.

CDR1 is DFQATT and CDR2 is SNEGSKA in the germline V gene (reference sequence). The CDR3 runs to 12 residues. Trimming removed 6 bases at V and 8 bases at J, with 13 bases between. The table lists this clonotype with a few counts. Its antigen is unidentified. Sample barcodes and UMIs were carried by the TCR alpha and TCR beta cDNA libraries that 5'RACE generated with constant-segment primers. TCRdb reprocessed the 5' RACE reads with MiXCR, giving one entry per CDR3 protein. The table lists about 450,000 distinct CDR3 sequences, about 25% of them singletons. The sample consisted of PBMCs or a T cell subset sorted from them (not recorded which). The V gene is TRBV20-1, the J gene TRBJ1-4; tentative D call: TRBD1 (6 bases). The TCR originated in an adult woman who had mild COVID-19 (a few samples of this study predate the infection). Cell type and time point are not known. DNA for the CDR3: TGCAGTGCAGCAGGGGCAGGGGAAAAACTGTTTTTT. Translation: CSAAGAGEKLFF.